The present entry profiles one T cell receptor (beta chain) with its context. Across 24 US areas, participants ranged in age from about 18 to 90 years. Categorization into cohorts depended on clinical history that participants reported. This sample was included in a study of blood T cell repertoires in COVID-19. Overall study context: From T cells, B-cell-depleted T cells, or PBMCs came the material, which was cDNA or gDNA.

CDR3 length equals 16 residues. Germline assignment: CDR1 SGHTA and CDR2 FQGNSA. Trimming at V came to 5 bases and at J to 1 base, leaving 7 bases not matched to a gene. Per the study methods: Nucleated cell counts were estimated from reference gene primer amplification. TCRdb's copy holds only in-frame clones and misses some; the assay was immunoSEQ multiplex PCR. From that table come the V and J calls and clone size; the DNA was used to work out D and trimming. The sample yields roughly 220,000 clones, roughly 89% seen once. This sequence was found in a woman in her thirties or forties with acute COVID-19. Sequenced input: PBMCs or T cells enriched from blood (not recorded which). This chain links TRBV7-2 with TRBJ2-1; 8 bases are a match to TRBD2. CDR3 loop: CASSPQLAASYNEQFF. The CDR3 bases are TGTGCCAGCAGCCCCCAACTAGCGGCTTCCTACAATGAGCAGTTCTTC.